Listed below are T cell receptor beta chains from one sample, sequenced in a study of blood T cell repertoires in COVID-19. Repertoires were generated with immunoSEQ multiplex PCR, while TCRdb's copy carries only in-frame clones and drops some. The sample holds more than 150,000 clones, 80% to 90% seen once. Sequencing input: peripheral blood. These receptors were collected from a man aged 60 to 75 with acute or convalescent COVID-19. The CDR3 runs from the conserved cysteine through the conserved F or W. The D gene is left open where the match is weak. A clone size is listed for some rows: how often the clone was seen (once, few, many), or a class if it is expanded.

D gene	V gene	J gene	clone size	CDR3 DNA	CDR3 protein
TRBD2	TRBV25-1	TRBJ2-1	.	TGTGCCAGCAGTGAATACCGCCCGGGACTATGGGGTACAAATGAGCAGTTCTTC	CASSEYRPGLWGTNEQFF
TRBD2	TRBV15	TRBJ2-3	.	TGTGCCACCAGCAGAGATAGGACTAGCGGGGCGGTAGATACGCAGTATTTT	CATSRDRTSGAVDTQYF
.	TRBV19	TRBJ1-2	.	TGTGCCAGTAGATTACAGGGATTATATGGCTACACCTTC	CASRLQGLYGYTF
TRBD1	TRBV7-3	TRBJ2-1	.	TGTGCCAGCAGCTTACGAGGACAGGGCTACAATGAGCAGTTCTTC	CASSLRGQGYNEQFF
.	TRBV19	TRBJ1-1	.	TGTGCCAGTGGGACGGGAGGGTTCACTGAAGCTTTCTTT	CASGTGGFTEAFF
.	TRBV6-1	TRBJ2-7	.	TGTGCCAGCAGTGATTCCACGGTCCCGACCTACGAGCAGTACTTC	CASSDSTVPTYEQYF
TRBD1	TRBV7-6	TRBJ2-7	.	TGTGCCAGCAGCTTCTGGACAGGGGGCGAGCAGTACTTC	CASSFWTGGEQYF
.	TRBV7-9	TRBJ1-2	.	TGTGCCAGCAGCTTAGCGGCAGGTTCTAACTATGGCTACACCTTC	CASSLAAGSNYGYTF
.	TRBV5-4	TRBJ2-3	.	TGTGCCAGCAGCTTGATGGGGGGGCTTGTCACAGATACGCAGTATTTT	CASSLMGGLVTDTQYF
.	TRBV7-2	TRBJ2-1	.	TGTGCCAGCAGCTTAGTGGGGCAGTCTGTCTACAATGAGCAGTTCTTC	CASSLVGQSVYNEQFF
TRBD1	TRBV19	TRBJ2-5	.	TGTGCCAGTAGTTCCTCGACAGGGGGCCGAGTGACCCAGTACTTC	CASSSSTGGRVTQYF
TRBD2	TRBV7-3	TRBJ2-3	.	TGTGCCAGCAGCCCGGGGACTAGACAAAGCACAGATACGCAGTATTTT	CASSPGTRQSTDTQYF
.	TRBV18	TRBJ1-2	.	TGTGCCAGCTCAAATCAGGGAGGAGCGGGCTACACCTTC	CASSNQGGAGYTF
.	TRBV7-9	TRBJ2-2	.	TGTGCCAGCAGCCCCTCCCGGACTTCAGAAGACACCGGGGAGCTGTTTTTT	CASSPSRTSEDTGELFF
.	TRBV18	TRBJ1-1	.	TGTGCCAGCTCGCCCGGACAGAACACTGAAGCTTTCTTT	CASSPGQNTEAFF
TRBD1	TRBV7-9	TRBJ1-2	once	TGTGCCAGCAGCTTAGGCGGGACAGCTTATGGCTACACCTTC	CASSLGGTAYGYTF
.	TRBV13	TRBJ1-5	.	TGTGCCAGCAGCTTAGGAATGAGGGATCAGCCCCAGCATTTT	CASSLGMRDQPQHF
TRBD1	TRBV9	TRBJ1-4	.	TGTGCCAGCAGCGACCCAGGGACAGGGCTTAATGAAAAACTGTTTTTT	CASSDPGTGLNEKLFF
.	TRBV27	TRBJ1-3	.	TGTGCCAGCCTACAGGGATCTGGAAACACCATATATTTT	CASLQGSGNTIYF
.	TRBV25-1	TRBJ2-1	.	TGTGCCAGCACGTCGGTGTCCTACAATGAGCAGTTCTTC	CASTSVSYNEQFF
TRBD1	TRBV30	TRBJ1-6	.	TGTGCCCGAGGGACAGGATATAATTCACCCCTCCACTTT	CARGTGYNSPLHF
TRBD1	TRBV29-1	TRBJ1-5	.	TGCAGCGTTGCCTCCGGGACAGGAGATAATCAGCCCCAGCATTTT	CSVASGTGDNQPQHF
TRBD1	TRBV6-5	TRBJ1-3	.	TGTGCCAGCAGGCGAGACAGGGGGTATGAAAACACCATATATTTT	CASRRDRGYENTIYF
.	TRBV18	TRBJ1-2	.	TGTGCCAGCTCACCGACGGCCAGGGGATACTATGGCTACACCTTC	CASSPTARGYYGYTF
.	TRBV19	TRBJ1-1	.	TGTGCCAGTAGTGAGGAGGGAGAGAACACTGAAGCTTTCTTT	CASSEEGENTEAFF
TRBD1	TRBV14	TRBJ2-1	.	TGTGCCAGCAGCCCGGGACAGGTATACAATGAGCAGTTCTTC	CASSPGQVYNEQFF
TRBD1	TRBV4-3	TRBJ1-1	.	TGCGCCAGCAGCCAAGAGGGACAGTTGAACACTGAAGCTTTCTTT	CASSQEGQLNTEAFF
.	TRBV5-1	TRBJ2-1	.	TGCGCCAGCAGCCCCGGACACAGCTCCTACAATGAGCAGTTCTTC	CASSPGHSSYNEQFF
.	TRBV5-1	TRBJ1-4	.	TGCGCCAGCAGCTTGGGCGGCGGAGACTATGAAAAACTGTTTTTT	CASSLGGGDYEKLFF
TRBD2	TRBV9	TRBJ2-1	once	TGTGCCAGCAGCGTACGACTAGCGGGGGGACGTGAGCAGTTCTTC	CASSVRLAGGREQFF
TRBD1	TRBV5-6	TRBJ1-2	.	TGTGCCAGCAGCTTAACAGGGGACTATGGCTACACCTTC	CASSLTGDYGYTF
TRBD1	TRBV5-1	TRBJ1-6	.	TGCGCCAGCAGCCAGGGGGATTCACCCCTCCACTTT	CASSQGDSPLHF
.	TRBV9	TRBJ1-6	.	TGTGCCAGCAGCGTAGCCCCCGTACTCTATAATTCACCCCTCCACTTT	CASSVAPVLYNSPLHF
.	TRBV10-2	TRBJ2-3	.	TGCGCCAGCAGTGAGTCAGGGGGGGGTGGCACAGATACGCAGTATTTT	CASSESGGGGTDTQYF
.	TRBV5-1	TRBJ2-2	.	TGCGCCAGCAGCTTGGTTTCTAGCACCGGGGAGCTGTTTTTT	CASSLVSSTGELFF
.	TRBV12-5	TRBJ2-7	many	TGTGCTAGTGGTTTGGGACTAACATCCTCCAACGAGCAGTACTTC	CASGLGLTSSNEQYF
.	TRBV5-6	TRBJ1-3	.	TGTGCCAGCAGCTTGGCCCCGCAGGACTCTGGAAACACCATATATTTT	CASSLAPQDSGNTIYF
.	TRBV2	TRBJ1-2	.	TGTGCCAGCAGTGAAGAGGGGTTCGGTGGCTACACCTTC	CASSEEGFGGYTF
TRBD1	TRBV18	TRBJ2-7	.	TGTGCCAGCTCACTCATTACCGGGACAGAGGCCGAGCAGTACTTC	CASSLITGTEAEQYF
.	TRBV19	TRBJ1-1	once	TGTGCCAGTAGTATATCGAGGACTGAAGCTTTCTTT	CASSISRTEAFF
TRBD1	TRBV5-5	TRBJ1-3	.	TGTGCCAGCATACCGGGGGGACAGGTCTCTGGAAACACCATATATTTT	CASIPGGQVSGNTIYF
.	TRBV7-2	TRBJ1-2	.	TGTGCCAGCAGCTTATCCGAGACAGCGAACTATGGCTACACCTTC	CASSLSETANYGYTF
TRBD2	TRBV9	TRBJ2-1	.	TGTGCCAGCAGCGTAAAATCGGGGGGATACAATGAGCAGTTCTTC	CASSVKSGGYNEQFF
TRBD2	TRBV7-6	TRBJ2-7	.	TGTGCCAGCAGCTTAGGGGCTAGCGGGGGTACATACGAGCAGTACTTC	CASSLGASGGTYEQYF
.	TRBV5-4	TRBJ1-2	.	TGTGCCAGCAGCCTCCCGGGCCCTACGGGGGGCTACACCTTC	CASSLPGPTGGYTF
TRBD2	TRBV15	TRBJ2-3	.	TGTGCCACCAGCAGAGTAATAGCGGGGATCACAGATACGCAGTATTTT	CATSRVIAGITDTQYF
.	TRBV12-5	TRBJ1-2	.	TGTGCTAGTGGTTCCCCTGACAGGCTTGGCTACACCTTC	CASGSPDRLGYTF
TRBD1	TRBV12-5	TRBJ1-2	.	TGTGCTAGTGGTTTGGAAGTTGGGGACAGTGGCTATGGCTACACCTTC	CASGLEVGDSGYGYTF
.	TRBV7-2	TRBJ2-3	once	TGTGCCAGCAGCTTAGGCATACCGCGGCCAGATACGCAGTATTTT	CASSLGIPRPDTQYF
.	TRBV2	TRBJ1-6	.	TGTGCCAGCAGTGAAGCGCCGGGGTCCTCACCCCTCCACTTT	CASSEAPGSSPLHF
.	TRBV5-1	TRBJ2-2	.	TGCGCCAGCAGCTTCGGGGACAAGTTCACCGGGGAGCTGTTTTTT	CASSFGDKFTGELFF
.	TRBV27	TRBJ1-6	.	TGTGCCAGCAGTTTAGTACAGGATTATTCACCCCTCCACTTT	CASSLVQDYSPLHF
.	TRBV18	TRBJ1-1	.	TGTGCCAGCTCATCAGCCCCGGACATTGAAGCTTTCTTT	CASSSAPDIEAFF
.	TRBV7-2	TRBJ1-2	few	TGTGCCAGCAGCTTAGCGTCGGGGTTCCTGGGCTACACCTTC	CASSLASGFLGYTF
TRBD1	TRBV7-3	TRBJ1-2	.	TGTGCCAGCAGCTCCTCGCAGGGGGGTTTTGGCTACACCTTC	CASSSSQGGFGYTF
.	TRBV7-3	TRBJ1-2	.	TGTGCCAGCAGCCTTGACACTGCTCATGGCTACACCTTC	CASSLDTAHGYTF
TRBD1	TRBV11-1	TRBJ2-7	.	TGTGCCAGCAGCCCCGGACAGGGGAAGACCTACGAGCAGTACTTC	CASSPGQGKTYEQYF